These 30 T cell receptor beta chains were all obtained from the same sample, sequenced in a study of T cell responses to AZD1222 COVID-19 vaccine. Measured with immunoSEQ multiplex PCR; TCRdb has only the in-frame clones, and not every one. The top ten clones hold approximately 5% of a sample with 100,000 or so clones, 82% of them seen once. Specimen: peripheral blood, collected on day 0 of AZD1222 vaccination. These receptor sequences come from an adult in good health.

V and J are TRBV6-5 and TRBJ1-1; D may be TRBD1 (6 bases). Germline V lookup: CDR1 MNHEY, CDR2 SVGAGI. The CDR3 contains 12 residues. The V end was cut by 6 bases, the J end by 7 bases, with 12 bases between. CDR3 loop: CASRRDTSEAFF. As DNA, the CDR3 is TGTGCCAGCAGGCGGGACACCAGTGAAGCTTTCTTT.

The V gene is TRBV6-5, the J gene TRBJ1-6; perhaps TRBD1 as D (5 bases). Germline values: CDR1 MNHEY, CDR2 SVGAGI. V dropped 6 bases and J dropped 9 bases, with 15 bases sitting between them. CDR3 size: 14 residues. This CDR3 reads CASRGQGVGSPLHF. The CDR3 nucleotides are TGTGCCAGCAGAGGGCAGGGCGTCGGTTCACCCCTCCACTTT.

The chain joins TRBV4-3 to TRBJ1-4; TRBD1 matches 7 bases. With V trimmed by 3 bases and J by 7 bases, 5 bases remained unmatched. Germline CDR1 LGHNA, CDR2 YSLEER. The CDR3 consists of 14 residues. As DNA, the CDR3 is TGCGCCAGCAGCCAGGGACAGAGGAGTGAAAAACTGTTTTTT. Encoded protein: CASSQGQRSEKLFF.

The sample holds a few counts of this clone. The chain is built from TRBV19 and TRBJ2-2; possibly TRBD2 for D (5 bases). CDR1 and CDR2 from the germline V gene are LNHDA and SQIVND (reference sequence). V was clipped by 6 bases and J by 7 bases, with 9 bases between them. The CDR3 is 12 amino acids. The CDR3 DNA is TGTGCCAGTAGAAGAGGGTTCGGGGAGCTGTTTTTT. It is translated as CASRRGFGELFF.

This chain links TRBV3-1 (or the pseudogene TRBV3-2) with TRBJ1-4; 8 bases are shared with TRBD1. The CDR3 sequence is 15 residues long. Germline-derived CDR1 and CDR2 are LGHDT and YNNKEL (reference sequence). V lost 6 bases, J lost 6 bases, and 9 bases stayed unmatched. Here the CDR3 DNA reads TGTGCCAGCAGTCCAGGGGGCGGGGGTGATGAAAAACTGTTTTTT. Amino acids: CASSPGGGGDEKLFF.

This clone occurred a few times. The chain couples TRBV5-4 to TRBJ2-5; 8 bases are shared with TRBD1. The CDR3 is 13 amino acids. Germline V lookup: CDR1 SGHNT, CDR2 YYREEE (reference sequence). The V and J ends lost 1 base and 5 bases, in that order; junction bases with no gene match: 1. Written as DNA, the CDR3 is TGTGCCAGCAGCTTGTACAGGGGGGAGACCCAGTACTTC. This translates into CASSLYRGETQYF. Using reference TRBV5-4 and TRBJ2-5 for the parts outside the CDR3, the full variable domain is ETGVTQSPTHLIKTRGQQVTLRCSSQSGHNTVSWYQQALGQGPQFIFQYYREEENGRGNFPPRFSGLQFPNYSSELNVNALELDDSALYLCASSLYRGETQYFGPGTRLLVL.

The rearrangement uses TRBV18 and TRBJ1-1; possibly TRBD1 for D (5 bases). The CDR3 covers 16 residues. Germline V gives CDR1 KGHSH, CDR2 LQKENI. The V end was cut by 0 bases, the J end by 3 bases, with 14 bases between. Here the CDR3 reads CASSPPMYWGDTEAFF. CDR3 sequence (DNA): TGTGCCAGCTCACCACCGATGTATTGGGGGGACACTGAAGCTTTCTTT.

The chain combines TRBV4-2 with TRBJ1-1; the D is unclear. Trimming left V 0 bases short and J 3 bases short, with 11 bases between. From germline, CDR1 is LGHNA and CDR2 YNFKEQ. The CDR3 totals 15 residues. As DNA, the CDR3 is TGTGCCAGCAGCCAAGAGGTTGTTCTATACACTGAAGCTTTCTTT. Translated: CASSQEVVLYTEAFF.

V usage is TRBV7-3 and J usage is TRBJ2-7; TRBD2 matches at 13 bases. Germline CDR1 reads SGHTA; CDR2 reads FQGTGA. The CDR3 sequence is 13 residues long. The V segment lost 8 bases and the J segment 6 bases; nucleotides outside the gene matches: 4. CDR3 nucleotides: TGTGCCAGCTCGGGACTAGCGGGGATCGAGCAGTACTTC. It codes for CASSGLAGIEQYF.

CDR3 in DNA: TGTGCCAGCACTCCCGGGGGGCGAGACTATGGCTACACCTTC. As protein: CASTPGGRDYGYTF. V gene TRBV6-5 combines with J gene TRBJ1-2; weak D call: TRBD1 (6 bases). CDR3 length equals 14 residues. Trimming stripped 7 bases from V and 3 bases from J, with 15 bases between. The V gene's germline CDR1 is MNHEY and CDR2 SVGAGI.

The chain has TRBV5-6 and TRBJ2-7; D is unclear. The V gene lost 2 bases and the J gene lost 2 bases, with 11 bases spanning the gap. The CDR3 extends over 14 amino acids. From germline, CDR1 is SGHDT and CDR2 YYEEEE. The CDR3 DNA sequence: TGTGCCAGCAGCTTCCCCGGGCTAGCCTACGAGCAGTACTTC. Translation gives CASSFPGLAYEQYF.

The chain is built from TRBV7-2 and TRBJ2-7, with 7 bases that match TRBD1. V trimming: 1 base; J trimming: 9 bases; junction bases outside the gene matches: 12. This CDR3 has 15 amino acids. CDR1 is SGHTA, CDR2 FQGNSA, per germline. The CDR3 protein is CASSLDGAGGKGQYF. CDR3 DNA sequence: TGTGCCAGCAGCTTAGACGGGGCAGGGGGTAAAGGGCAGTACTTC.

The chain couples TRBV5-1 to TRBJ2-5; 8 bases line up with TRBD2. CDR3 length: 14 residues. Germline V gene data show CDR1 as SGHRS and CDR2 as YFSETQ. V gave up 0 bases and J gave up 7 bases; unmatched junction bases: 5. Written as DNA, the CDR3 is TGCGCCAGCAGCTTGGGTACGGGACTAGGGACCCAGTACTTC. Translating gives CASSLGTGLGTQYF. Drawing the rest from reference TRBV5-1 and TRBJ2-5, the complete variable domain is KAGVTQTPRYLIKTRGQQVTLSCSPISGHRSVSWYQQTPGQGLQFLFEYFSETQRNKGNFPGRFSGRQFSNSRSEMNVSTLELGDSALYLCASSLGTGLGTQYFGPGTRLLVL.

The chain links TRBV9 to TRBJ1-4; D is undetermined. Trimming took 0 bases from V and 8 from J, leaving 8 bases between them. Germline V CDR1 and CDR2: SGDLS, YYNGEE. The CDR3 has 13 residues. In DNA, the CDR3 is TGTGCCAGCAGCGTAGGGGCTACCGAAAAACTGTTTTTT. Translation gives CASSVGATEKLFF. The whole variable domain, remainder taken from reference TRBV9 and TRBJ1-4, is DSGVTQTPKHLITATGQRVTLRCSPRSGDLSVYWYQQSLDQGLQFLIQYYNGEERAKGNILERFSAQQFPDLHSELNLSSLELGDSALYFCASSVGATEKLFFGSGTQLSVL.

The chain employs TRBV5-6 and TRBJ2-3, with TRBD2 matching 10 bases. Trimming cost V 4 bases and J 2 bases; bases outside gene matches: 13. The CDR3 spans 18 residues. The germline CDR1 and CDR2 sequences are SGHDT and YYEEEE. DNA of the CDR3: TGTGCCAGCAGCGGCACTAGCGGGGACGGTGAAAACACAGATACGCAGTATTTT. This sequence encodes CASSGTSGDGENTDTQYF. Based on the CDR3 plus reference TRBV5-6 and TRBJ2-3, the full variable domain is DAGVTQSPTHLIKTRGQQVTLRCSPKSGHDTVSWYQQALGQGPQFIFQYYEEEERQRGNFPDRFSGHQFPNYSSELNVNALLLGDSALYLCASSGTSGDGENTDTQYFGPGTRLTVL.

The rearrangement uses TRBV7-9 and TRBJ1-3, with D tentatively TRBD1 (5 bases). With 2 bases removed from V and 3 bases from J, the gap between germline ends came to 8 bases. This CDR3 spans 14 amino acids. Per the germline V gene, CDR1 is SEHNR and CDR2 is FQNEAQ (reference sequence). CDR3 DNA: TGTGCCAGCAGCTTATTTCAGGGTGGAAACACCATATATTTT. Amino acid sequence: CASSLFQGGNTIYF.

V usage is TRBV29-1 and J usage is TRBJ1-2; D not resolved. This CDR3 has 13 residues. Trimming cost V 8 bases and J 2 bases, with 15 bases left between them. Looked up from germline, CDR1 is SQVTM and CDR2 is ANQGSEA. CDR3 sequence (DNA): TGCAGCTTTGGAGGCGGGCCGAACTATGGCTACACCTTC. This gives the protein CSFGGGPNYGYTF.

The V and J genes are TRBV19 and TRBJ2-1; D is perhaps TRBD2 (5 bases). V lost 9 bases to trimming and J lost 7 bases, with 13 bases between them. From germline, CDR1 is LNHDA and CDR2 SQIVND (reference sequence). CDR3 length: 12 amino acids. CDR3 coding DNA: TGTGCCAGCGCTCCGAGGGAAAATGAGCAGTTCTTC. Translated, it gives CASAPRENEQFF.

The chain couples TRBV7-2 to TRBJ2-1; TRBD2 matches at 7 bases. The junction had 11 bases not matched to a gene; V was cut back by 10 bases and J by 5 bases. CDR1 SGHTA and CDR2 FQGNSA come from the germline V gene. The CDR3 totals 14 residues. The CDR3 spells CAIRWGGWNNEQFF. CDR3 coding DNA: TGTGCCATCCGTTGGGGGGGTTGGAACAATGAGCAGTTCTTC. Looking up the rest from reference TRBV7-2 and TRBJ2-1 gives the full variable domain: GAGVSQSPSNKVTEKGKDVELRCDPISGHTALYWYRQSLGQGLEFLIYFQGNSAPDKSGLPSDRFSAERTGGSVSTLTIQRTQQEDSAVYLCAIRWGGWNNEQFFGPGTRLTVL.

This clone was observed a few times. The chain links TRBV27 to TRBJ2-7; tentative D call: TRBD2 (6 bases). Germline loops: CDR1 MNHEY, CDR2 SMNVEV (reference sequence). The CDR3 covers 16 residues. Trimming shortened V by 6 bases and J by 0 bases, and 18 bases separated the two germline ends. The CDR3 DNA reads TGTGCCAGCAGGATCTATGCCGGGACTCCCTCCTACGAGCAGTACTTC. Its protein product is CASRIYAGTPSYEQYF.

The chain combines TRBV4-3 with TRBJ2-7; 10 positions agree with TRBD2. Germline V CDR1 and CDR2: LGHNA, YSLEER. This CDR3 contains 20 residues. V lost 0 bases and J lost 3; bases outside the gene matches: 17. The CDR3, as DNA: TGCGCCAGCAGCCAAGATCTTCGGCGCCTAGCGGGGGCAACTTACTACGAGCAGTACTTC. Translation: CASSQDLRRLAGATYYEQYF.

For the CDR3, the DNA is TGCGCCAGCAGCTCGGGACAGAAAAACACTGAAGCTTTCTTT. Translating it yields CASSSGQKNTEAFF. V and J are TRBV5-1 and TRBJ1-1, with 7 bases identical to TRBD1. Germline V gene lookup returns CDR1 SGHRS and CDR2 YFSETQ. The V segment lost 3 bases and the J segment 2 bases; nucleotides outside the gene matches: 4. The CDR3 contains 14 residues.

In its sample, this clone was seen a few times. This chain joins TRBV6-5 and TRBJ2-7, with D uncertain. Germline CDR1 reads MNHEY; CDR2 reads SVGAGI. Deletions cut 2 bases from V and 3 bases from J, with 8 bases between. This CDR3 has 13 amino acids. The CDR3 region is CASSYRKSYEQYF. CDR3 bases: TGTGCCAGCAGTTACAGGAAGAGCTACGAGCAGTACTTC.

CDR3 sequence: CASSSTDRVTGELFF. CDR3 nucleotide sequence: TGTGCCAGCAGCTCAACAGACAGGGTCACCGGGGAGCTGTTTTTT. The chain uses TRBV7-8 and TRBJ2-2; TRBD1 aligns across 7 bases. Looked up from germline, CDR1 is SGHVS and CDR2 is FQNEAQ. The CDR3 covers 15 residues. With 4 bases clipped from V and 4 bases from J, the junction kept 6 bases outside the gene matches.

There are a few counts of this clone. The chain links TRBV7-2 to TRBJ2-7; perhaps TRBD1 as D (6 bases). The CDR3 runs 14 residues. Trimming removed 3 bases from V and 5 bases from J, with 14 bases in between. Germline V gene data show CDR1 as SGHTA and CDR2 as FQGNSA. The CDR3 sequence is CASSLGNRDNEQYF. The CDR3 coding sequence is TGTGCCAGCAGCTTGGGGAATCGGGACAACGAGCAGTACTTC. Looking up the rest from reference TRBV7-2 and TRBJ2-7 gives the full variable domain: GAGVSQSPSNKVTEKGKDVELRCDPISGHTALYWYRQSLGQGLEFLIYFQGNSAPDKSGLPSDRFSAERTGGSVSTLTIQRTQQEDSAVYLCASSLGNRDNEQYFGPGTRLTVT.

The chain couples TRBV19 to TRBJ1-2, with D tentatively TRBD1 (6 bases). Germline V gene sequence: CDR1 LNHDA, CDR2 SQIVND (reference sequence). The V and J ends lost 6 bases and 4 bases respectively, with 12 bases between them. The CDR3 runs 13 residues. The CDR3 DNA reads TGTGCCAGTAGAAGGGGGGCCCTCTATGGCTACACCTTC. As protein: CASRRGALYGYTF. Using reference TRBV19 and TRBJ1-2 for the parts outside the CDR3, the full variable domain is DGGITQSPKYLFRKEGQNVTLSCEQNLNHDAMYWYRQDPGQGLRLIYYSQIVNDFQKGDIAEGYSVSREKKESFPLTVTSAQKNPTAFYLCASRRGALYGYTFGSGTRLTVV.

The genes are TRBV28 and TRBJ2-2; 7 bases agree with TRBD2. The CDR3 contains 16 residues. Trimming at V came to 3 bases and at J to 4 bases, leaving 8 bases not matched to a gene. Germline-derived CDR1 and CDR2 are MDHEN and SYDVKM. The CDR3 is CASSFRAGRGTGELFF. Written as DNA, the CDR3 is TGTGCCAGCAGTTTTAGGGCAGGGAGGGGCACCGGGGAGCTGTTTTTT.

V is TRBV6-5 and J is TRBJ1-5; no clear D. Trimming stripped 6 bases from V and 0 bases from J, with 12 bases between. This CDR3 is built from 15 residues. Germline V gene data show CDR1 as MNHEY and CDR2 as SVGAGI. The CDR3 DNA reads as TGTGCCAGCAGCTCGGACCCAAATAGCAATCAGCCCCAGCATTTT. Protein product: CASSSDPNSNQPQHF.

This clone was observed a handful of times. CDR3 residues: CASSESGGLRGVETQYF. CDR3 bases: TGCGCCAGCAGTGAGTCAGGGGGACTAAGGGGCGTCGAGACCCAGTACTTC. This chain joins TRBV10-1 and TRBJ2-5; weak D call: TRBD2 (7 bases). CDR1 WNHNN and CDR2 SYGVQD come from the germline V gene (reference sequence). CDR3 length: 17 amino acids. Trimming pared 0 bases from V and 5 bases from J, leaving 19 bases between.

This clone was seen just once. The rearrangement links TRBV7-8 to TRBJ2-3, with D unresolved. Trimming took 2 bases from V and 9 from J, leaving 12 bases between them. This CDR3 contains 13 residues. Per the germline V gene, CDR1 is SGHVS and CDR2 is FQNEAQ. The CDR3 reads CASSLNRGDTQYF. CDR3 DNA: TGTGCCAGCAGCTTAAATCGAGGCGACACGCAGTATTTT.